The source of this TCR beta chain is a study of T cell responses to AZD1222 COVID-19 vaccine. Study observations and caveats: Spike-specific TCR repertoires showed rising breadth and depth after two AZD1222 doses. Without day 14 samples, only post-peak T cell repertoires were studied. Reportedly, close to half of spike-specific TCRs are directed against unmutated variant regions.

Assay used: immunoSEQ multiplex PCR; TCRdb lists only in-frame clones, some missing. The sample carries 84,000 or so clones, under 95% recorded once. Turning to this clone: Its antigen is undetermined.

This CDR3 spans 15 amino acids. Per the germline V gene, CDR1 is SGDLS and CDR2 is YYNGEE. The J segment lost 6 bases and the V segment lost 3 bases, leaving 7 bases of the junction unmatched. This receptor was taken from an adult in good health. This chain uses TRBV9 with TRBJ2-7, with 12 bases that match TRBD1. This specimen consisted of peripheral blood, obtained on day 0 of MenACWY control vaccination. The CDR3 reads CASSATGTGGAEQYF. As DNA, the CDR3 is TGTGCCAGCAGCGCCACCGGGACAGGGGGCGCCGAGCAGTACTTC. Full variable domain (remainder filled in from reference TRBV9 and TRBJ2-7): DSGVTQTPKHLITATGQRVTLRCSPRSGDLSVYWYQQSLDQGLQFLIQYYNGEERAKGNILERFSAQQFPDLHSELNLSSLELGDSALYFCASSATGTGGAEQYFGPGTRLTVT.